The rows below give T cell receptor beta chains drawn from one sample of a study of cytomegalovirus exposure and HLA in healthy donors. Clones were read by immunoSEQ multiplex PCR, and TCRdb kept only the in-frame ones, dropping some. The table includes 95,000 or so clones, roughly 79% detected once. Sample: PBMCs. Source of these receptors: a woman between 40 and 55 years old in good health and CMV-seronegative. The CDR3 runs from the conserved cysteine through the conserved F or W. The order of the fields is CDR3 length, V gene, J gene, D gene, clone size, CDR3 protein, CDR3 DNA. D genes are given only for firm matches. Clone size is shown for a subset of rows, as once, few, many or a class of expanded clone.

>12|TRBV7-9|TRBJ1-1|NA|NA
CASSPDSQRAFF
TGTGCCAGCAGCCCCGACAGTCAGAGGGCTTTCTTT
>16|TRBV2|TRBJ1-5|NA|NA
CASSEEGDLSNQPQHF
TGTGCCAGCAGTGAAGAGGGGGACCTTAGCAATCAGCCCCAGCATTTT
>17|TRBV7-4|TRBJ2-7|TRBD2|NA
CASSLGLAGELTYEQYF
TGTGCCAGCAGCTTAGGGCTAGCGGGGGAGCTAACCTACGAGCAGTACTTC
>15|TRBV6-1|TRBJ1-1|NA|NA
CASPYDSKSVTEAFF
TGTGCCAGTCCTTATGACAGTAAGAGTGTAACTGAAGCTTTCTTT
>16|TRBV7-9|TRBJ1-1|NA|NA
CASSSNPGRSNTEAFF
TGTGCCAGCAGTTCGAACCCAGGGAGGTCGAACACTGAAGCTTTCTTT
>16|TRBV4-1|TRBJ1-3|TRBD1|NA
CASSPTGGISGNTIYF
TGCGCCAGCAGCCCTACAGGGGGCATCTCTGGAAACACCATATATTTT
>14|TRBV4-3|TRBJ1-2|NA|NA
CASSQEWTEEGYTF
TGCGCCAGCAGCCAAGAATGGACGGAGGAGGGCTACACCTTC
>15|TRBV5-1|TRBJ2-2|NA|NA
CASSPDGYGTGELFF
TGCGCCAGCAGCCCTGACGGATACGGGACCGGGGAGCTGTTTTTT
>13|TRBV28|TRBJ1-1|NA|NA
CASSLGGLTEAFF
TGTGCCAGCAGTTTAGGGGGCCTCACTGAAGCTTTCTTT
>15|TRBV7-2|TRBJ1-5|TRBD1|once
CASSLVQGGNQPQHF
TGTGCCAGCAGCTTAGTGCAGGGGGGCAATCAGCCCCAGCATTTT
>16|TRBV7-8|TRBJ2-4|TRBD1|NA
CASSLAGTVAKNIQYF
TGTGCCAGCAGCTTAGCCGGGACAGTAGCCAAAAACATTCAGTACTTC
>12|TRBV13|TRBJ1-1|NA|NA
CASSLGQDGAFF
TGTGCCAGCAGCTTAGGCCAGGATGGGGCTTTCTTT
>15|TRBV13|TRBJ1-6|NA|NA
CASSSLGTSDSPLHF
TGTGCCAGCAGCTCTTTAGGGACATCCGATTCACCCCTCCACTTT
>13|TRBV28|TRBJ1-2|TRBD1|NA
CASSETGHYGYTF
TGTGCCAGCAGCGAGACAGGGCACTATGGCTACACCTTC
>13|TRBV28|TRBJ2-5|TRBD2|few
CASSFRAGGTQYF
TGTGCCAGCAGTTTCCGGGCGGGGGGGACCCAGTACTTC
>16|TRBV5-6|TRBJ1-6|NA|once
CASSPIGGLGNSPLHF
TGTGCCAGCAGCCCGATCGGGGGGTTAGGGAATTCACCCCTCCACTTT
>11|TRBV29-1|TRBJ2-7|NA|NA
CSVPQGNEQYF
TGCAGCGTACCCCAGGGGAACGAGCAGTACTTC
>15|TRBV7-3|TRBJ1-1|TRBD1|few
CASSLAQGGGTEAFF
TGTGCCAGCAGCTTAGCCCAAGGGGGCGGCACTGAAGCTTTCTTT
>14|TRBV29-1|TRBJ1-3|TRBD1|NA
CSALGTGGGNTIYF
TGCAGCGCCCTGGGGACAGGAGGGGGAAACACCATATATTTT
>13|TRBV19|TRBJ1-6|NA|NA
CASTDTGPSPLHF
TGTGCCAGTACTGACACAGGGCCTTCACCCCTCCACTTT
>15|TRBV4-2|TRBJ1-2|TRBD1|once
CASSPSGGRAYGYTF
TGTGCCAGCAGCCCCTCAGGGGGGCGGGCCTATGGCTACACCTTC
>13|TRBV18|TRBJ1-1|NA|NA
CASSRGQNTEAFF
TGTGCCAGCTCACGGGGACAGAACACTGAAGCTTTCTTT
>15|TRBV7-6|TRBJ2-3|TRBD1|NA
CASSSTDRDPDTQYF
TGTGCCAGCAGCAGTACGGACAGGGATCCAGATACGCAGTATTTT
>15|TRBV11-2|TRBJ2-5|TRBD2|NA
CASSLSGGLQETQYF
TGTGCCAGCAGCCTTAGCGGGGGGCTCCAAGAGACCCAGTACTTC
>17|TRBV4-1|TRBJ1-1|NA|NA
CASSQSGGARGNTEAFF
TGCGCCAGCAGCCAATCCGGGGGGGCCAGGGGGAACACTGAAGCTTTCTTT
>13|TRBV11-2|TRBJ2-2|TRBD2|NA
CAGGGGYTGELFF
TGTGCCGGCGGGGGAGGGTACACCGGGGAGCTGTTTTTT
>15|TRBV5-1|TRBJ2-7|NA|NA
CASSLGSGTTYEQYF
TGCGCCAGCAGCTTGGGATCGGGTACCACCTACGAGCAGTACTTC
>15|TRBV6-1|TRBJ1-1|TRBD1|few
CASTTGAGMGTEAFF
TGTGCCAGCACCACAGGGGCAGGGATGGGCACTGAAGCTTTCTTT
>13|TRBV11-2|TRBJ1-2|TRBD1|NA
CAGSQDRVDGYTF
TGTGCCGGCAGCCAGGACAGGGTGGATGGCTACACCTTC
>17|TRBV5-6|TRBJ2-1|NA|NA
CASSRQLLTTSYNEQFF
TGTGCCAGCAGCCGTCAGCTCCTGACTACCTCCTACAATGAGCAGTTCTTC
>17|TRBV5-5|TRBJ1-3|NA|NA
CASSVADTGRSGNTIYF
TGTGCCAGCAGCGTAGCCGATACAGGGCGCTCTGGAAACACCATATATTTT
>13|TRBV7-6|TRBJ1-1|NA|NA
CATWGELGAEAFF
TGTGCCACTTGGGGCGAGCTAGGCGCTGAAGCTTTCTTT
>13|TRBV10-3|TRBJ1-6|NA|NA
CAINLRSDSPLHF
TGTGCCATCAACCTGAGAAGCGATTCACCCCTCCACTTT
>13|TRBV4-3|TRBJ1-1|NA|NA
CASSQVGASEAFF
TGCGCCAGCAGCCAAGTAGGGGCCAGTGAAGCTTTCTTT
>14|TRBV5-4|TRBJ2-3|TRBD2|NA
CASSLRGGADTQYF
TGTGCCAGCAGCTTGCGGGGGGGAGCAGATACGCAGTATTTT
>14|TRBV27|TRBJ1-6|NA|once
CAAREGTYNSPLHF
TGTGCCGCCCGGGAAGGGACCTATAATTCACCCCTCCACTTT
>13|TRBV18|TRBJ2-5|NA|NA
CASSPNAKETQYF
TGTGCCAGCTCACCAAACGCGAAAGAGACCCAGTACTTC
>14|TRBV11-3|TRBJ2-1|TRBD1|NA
CASSPPTGNNEQFF
TGTGCCAGCAGCCCCCCGACAGGGAACAATGAGCAGTTCTTC
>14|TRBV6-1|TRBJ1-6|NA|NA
CASSISSYNSPLHF
TGTGCCAGCAGTATCAGCTCCTATAATTCACCCCTCCACTTT
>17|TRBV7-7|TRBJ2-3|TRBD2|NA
CASSLVVGGGASDTQYF
TGTGCCAGCAGCTTAGTTGTGGGCGGGGGGGCATCAGATACGCAGTATTTT
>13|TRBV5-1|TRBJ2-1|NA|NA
CASSLGLNNEQFF
TGCGCCAGCAGCTTGGGTTTAAACAATGAGCAGTTCTTC
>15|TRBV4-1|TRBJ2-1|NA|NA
CASSQPEGGYNEQFF
TGCGCCAGCAGCCAACCTGAGGGAGGCTATAATGAGCAGTTCTTC
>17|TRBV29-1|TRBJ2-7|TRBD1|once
CSVEGRGDRGSSYEQYF
TGCAGCGTTGAAGGGAGGGGAGACAGGGGTTCCTCCTACGAGCAGTACTTC
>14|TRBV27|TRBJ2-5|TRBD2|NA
CASSPGLAEETQYF
TGTGCCAGCAGTCCAGGACTAGCCGAAGAGACCCAGTACTTC